These T cell receptor beta chains were read from a single sample in a study of OX40 agonist ivuxolimab in advanced cancers. Libraries were prepared by immunoSEQ multiplex PCR; TCRdb keeps only in-frame clonotypes and omits some of them. The sample has about 67,000 clones; 70% to 90% are singletons. The sample in question was CD4+ or CD8+ T cells sorted from blood, obtained in a trial of the OX40 agonist ivuxolimab. These TCRs come from an adult with an advanced solid tumor such as melanoma, head and neck, liver or kidney cancer. Each CDR3 is given with its conserved first and last residue. A D gene is named only where the DNA matches it firmly. A row's size may be missing; if present it is once, few, many or a size class.

V	D	size	J	CDR3
TRBV5-6	-	few	TRBJ2-3	CASSFGGYTDTQYF
TRBV5-1	-	-	TRBJ2-7	CASSTGPHEQYF
TRBV2	TRBD1	-	TRBJ2-5	CASRAGTEETQYF
TRBV29-1	-	once	TRBJ2-7	CSVGDTTNHEQYF
TRBV29-1	TRBD1	-	TRBJ1-2	CSVDPDRAGYTF
TRBV5-1	-	-	TRBJ1-3	CASEVPLSGNTIYF
TRBV29-1	-	-	TRBJ2-7	CSVGKTRTGGEQYF
TRBV7-2	-	-	TRBJ1-3	CASSLAVRGGNTIYF
TRBV10-1	TRBD2	-	TRBJ2-3	CASSATSGGTDTQYF
TRBV5-1	TRBD1	-	TRBJ2-2	CASSLRDRATGELFF
TRBV7-9	-	-	TRBJ2-2	CASTSLTMGIGTGELFF
TRBV30	-	-	TRBJ1-4	CAWTGPLGVEKLFF
TRBV25-1	-	few	TRBJ1-5	CASSGGGNQPQHF
TRBV27	-	-	TRBJ1-1	CASSLWAAPNTEAFF
TRBV6-5	-	-	TRBJ1-1	CASSYSSGSLAFF
TRBV7-9	-	-	TRBJ1-3	CASSHEGLGNTIYF
TRBV5-6	TRBD1	-	TRBJ2-1	CASSFRDRVYNEQFF
TRBV9	TRBD2	-	TRBJ2-3	CASSVGRTSGRPDTQYF
TRBV7-9	-	-	TRBJ2-5	CASTARSYQETQYF
TRBV21-1	-	-	TRBJ2-5	CASSQARDPAGLEAQYF
TRBV2	TRBD1	-	TRBJ1-5	CASTLRTGVFQPQHF
TRBV19	TRBD2	-	TRBJ2-3	CASSKAGRYTDTQYF
TRBV11-2	TRBD1	-	TRBJ2-7	CASSSTGTGPTEQYF
TRBV7-2	TRBD1	-	TRBJ1-2	CASSPGTGTYGYTF
TRBV5-5	TRBD1	-	TRBJ1-2	CASSYGQGYGYTF
TRBV7-8	TRBD2	-	TRBJ2-2	CAAPTRRGRNTGELFF
TRBV7-3	-	-	TRBJ1-6	CASSLTGQVYNSPLHF
TRBV6-1	-	-	TRBJ2-4	CASIEGAKNIQYF
TRBV19	TRBD1	-	TRBJ2-7	CASSLAGTGVDEQYF
TRBV10-1	TRBD1	-	TRBJ2-1	CASKTGLDNEQFF
TRBV5-6	TRBD2	-	TRBJ2-5	CASSLVAGDLETQYF
TRBV27	-	few	TRBJ1-1	CASSLWGNTEAFF
TRBV7-8	TRBD1	-	TRBJ1-1	CASSFRQGTNTEAFF
TRBV28	TRBD2	few	TRBJ2-5	CASSFWRERDKTQYF
TRBV7-2	TRBD1	once	TRBJ1-3	CASSPGQGNTIYF
TRBV29-1	TRBD1	-	TRBJ2-2	CSVRLGTGFTGELFF
TRBV28	TRBD1	once	TRBJ1-2	CASTPWDRDVYGYTF
TRBV2	-	-	TRBJ2-1	CASTLTSSYNEQFF
TRBV7-9	-	-	TRBJ2-5	CASTSPRPTHQETQYF
TRBV5-1	-	-	TRBJ2-3	CASRETGTDTQYF
TRBV6-6	-	-	TRBJ1-6	CASSYGAGDSPLHF
TRBV19	-	-	TRBJ2-6	CASSPVTGANVLTF
TRBV6-6	-	-	TRBJ1-4	CASSYDSGGEKLFF
TRBV12-5	TRBD1	-	TRBJ1-1	CASGERQGQNTEAFF
TRBV11-1	-	-	TRBJ2-3	CASSRAVDGDTQYF